These T cell receptor beta chains were read from a single sample in a study of Tregs in tolerant kidney transplant recipients. Sequencing was performed with immunoSEQ multiplex PCR; in TCRdb, only in-frame clones are kept and a portion is missing. This sample carries 46,000 or so clones, about 89% of them seen once, and the ten largest clones take about 0.76%. Sample: Tregs from blood. These receptors all come from a human donor in good health. The CDR3 runs from the conserved cysteine through the conserved F or W. Fields, in order: CDR3 protein, CDR3 DNA, D gene, V gene, clone size, J gene. D genes are given only for firm matches. The size field is filled for only some rows; it gives once, few, many or a size class.

cdr3_aa: CASSYPGQSRYEQYF
cdr3_nt: TGTGCCAGCAGTTACCCGGGACAGTCCCGCTACGAGCAGTACTTC
d_call: TRBD1
v_call: TRBV6-5
clone_size: NA
j_call: TRBJ2-7

cdr3_aa: CASSRMQTPGELFF
cdr3_nt: TGTGCCAGCTCACGGATGCAGACCCCCGGGGAGCTGTTTTTT
d_call: NA
v_call: TRBV18
clone_size: NA
j_call: TRBJ2-2

cdr3_aa: CASSGQGNTEAFF
cdr3_nt: TGTGCCAGCAGCGGGCAGGGGAACACTGAAGCTTTCTTT
d_call: NA
v_call: TRBV6-1
clone_size: NA
j_call: TRBJ1-1

cdr3_aa: CASSYHWTVSGNTIYF
cdr3_nt: TGTGCCAGCAGTTACCATTGGACAGTCTCTGGAAACACCATATATTTT
d_call: NA
v_call: TRBV6-5
clone_size: few
j_call: TRBJ1-3

cdr3_aa: CASSYRVNYGYTF
cdr3_nt: TGTGCCAGCAGTTACCGGGTTAACTATGGCTACACCTTC
d_call: NA
v_call: TRBV6-6
clone_size: NA
j_call: TRBJ1-2

cdr3_aa: CASTPDRGSYGYTF
cdr3_nt: TGTGCCAGCACCCCGGACAGGGGAAGCTATGGCTACACCTTC
d_call: TRBD1
v_call: TRBV9
clone_size: once
j_call: TRBJ1-2

cdr3_aa: CASSGDSSYEQYF
cdr3_nt: TGTGCCAGCAGTGGGGACAGCTCCTACGAGCAGTACTTC
d_call: TRBD1
v_call: TRBV2
clone_size: few
j_call: TRBJ2-7

cdr3_aa: CASSLVVSWGLEQYF
cdr3_nt: TGTGCCAGCAGCTTAGTTGTCTCTTGGGGGCTCGAGCAGTACTTC
d_call: NA
v_call: TRBV7-2
clone_size: once
j_call: TRBJ2-7

cdr3_aa: CASSQDHWASGDLTDTQYF
cdr3_nt: TGTGCCAGCAGCCAAGATCATTGGGCTAGCGGGGACCTCACAGATACGCAGTATTTT
d_call: TRBD2
v_call: TRBV4-2
clone_size: NA
j_call: TRBJ2-3

cdr3_aa: CASSSGDRAHTSYEQYF
cdr3_nt: TGCGCCAGCAGCTCAGGGGACAGGGCGCATACCTCCTACGAGCAGTACTTC
d_call: TRBD1
v_call: TRBV5-1
clone_size: few
j_call: TRBJ2-7

cdr3_aa: CASSLNTGSYNSPLHF
cdr3_nt: TGTGCCAGCAGCCTTAACACGGGGAGCTATAATTCACCCCTCCACTTT
d_call: NA
v_call: TRBV11-2
clone_size: few
j_call: TRBJ1-6

cdr3_aa: CASSDRVRARNTIYF
cdr3_nt: TGTGCCAGCAGTGACAGGGTGCGAGCTAGAAACACCATATATTTT
d_call: NA
v_call: TRBV2
clone_size: NA
j_call: TRBJ1-3

cdr3_aa: CASSRADYGYTF
cdr3_nt: TGTGCCAGCAGCCGGGCAGACTATGGCTACACCTTC
d_call: NA
v_call: TRBV7-9
clone_size: NA
j_call: TRBJ1-2

cdr3_aa: CASSKTGSSYNEQFF
cdr3_nt: TGTGCCAGCAGTAAGACAGGGAGCTCCTACAATGAGCAGTTCTTC
d_call: TRBD1
v_call: TRBV6-5
clone_size: NA
j_call: TRBJ2-1

cdr3_aa: CASSWASGRGNIQYF
cdr3_nt: TGTGCCAGCAGTTGGGCTAGCGGGAGGGGAAACATTCAGTACTTC
d_call: TRBD2
v_call: TRBV6-1
clone_size: NA
j_call: TRBJ2-4

cdr3_aa: CASSLYPASGTGSYEQYF
cdr3_nt: TGCGCCAGCAGCCTTTACCCAGCCTCCGGGACAGGCTCCTACGAGCAGTACTTC
d_call: TRBD1
v_call: TRBV4-1
clone_size: NA
j_call: TRBJ2-7